Listed below are T cell receptor beta chains from one sample, sequenced in a study of blood T cell repertoires in COVID-19. This table comes from immunoSEQ multiplex PCR, and its TCRdb copy is limited to in-frame clones, with some not included. In the table there are a few hundred thousand clones, about 84% of which are singletons. Material: peripheral blood. The receptor set was obtained from a man older than 75 with acute or convalescent COVID-19. The CDR3 runs from the conserved cysteine through the conserved F or W.

v_gene: TRBV6-1; CDR3aa: CASSEGGPTEAFF
v_gene: TRBV6-5; CDR3aa: CASSIQRRGNTIYF
v_gene: TRBV28; CDR3aa: CASSLDIQPQHF
v_gene: TRBV4-2; CDR3aa: CASSQDSRNEQFF
v_gene: TRBV4-2; CDR3aa: CASSPERRATTGELFF
v_gene: TRBV19; CDR3aa: CASSIPRQGVGETQYF
v_gene: TRBV5-1; CDR3aa: CASSPDRISYEQYF
v_gene: TRBV19; CDR3aa: CASSAPYRANYGYTF
v_gene: TRBV5-1; CDR3aa: CASSLGQGSQPQHF
v_gene: TRBV2; CDR3aa: CAKTGGAGPNTGELFF
v_gene: TRBV7-8; CDR3aa: CASSLAEGAYEQYF
v_gene: TRBV5-4; CDR3aa: CASSLSGTDTQYF
v_gene: TRBV28; CDR3aa: CASRTGGTDTQYF
v_gene: TRBV24-1; CDR3aa: CATSGTRGGVGSYNEQFF
v_gene: TRBV7-6; CDR3aa: CASSRATGQGETQYF
v_gene: TRBV9; CDR3aa: CASSLGGPSTDTQYF
v_gene: TRBV7-9; CDR3aa: CASTTTGGFEKLFF
v_gene: TRBV5-1; CDR3aa: CASRLIGGVNTDTQYF